The T cell receptor (beta chain) described here comes from a study of T cell responses to AZD1222 COVID-19 vaccine. Study-level information: Analysis merged second doses at about 4 or about 12 weeks. Study-wide results and caveats: Just six AZD1222 recipients were seropositive at baseline. No repertoire was sampled before or during the peak T cell response, only after it. Unmutated variant regions reportedly attract nearly half of all spike-specific TCRs.

Using immunoSEQ multiplex PCR, the repertoire was profiled, and TCRdb retains in-frame clones only, with some absent. In the table there are tens of thousands of clones, almost 80% of which are singletons. V lost 4 bases, J lost 1 base, and 16 bases lay in between. Germline CDR1 is SGHTA and CDR2 is FQGNSA. The CDR3 is made up of 16 amino acids. As regards this clone: What it recognizes is unknown.

The chain combines TRBV7-2 with TRBJ1-2; tentative D call: TRBD1 (6 bases). This sequence originates from an adult in good health. The sample in question was peripheral blood, obtained on day 0 of AZD1222 vaccination. CDR3 sequence reads: CASSSSRGGSNYGYTF. DNA of the CDR3: TGTGCCAGCAGCTCATCCCGGGGGGGCAGTAACTATGGCTACACCTTC.